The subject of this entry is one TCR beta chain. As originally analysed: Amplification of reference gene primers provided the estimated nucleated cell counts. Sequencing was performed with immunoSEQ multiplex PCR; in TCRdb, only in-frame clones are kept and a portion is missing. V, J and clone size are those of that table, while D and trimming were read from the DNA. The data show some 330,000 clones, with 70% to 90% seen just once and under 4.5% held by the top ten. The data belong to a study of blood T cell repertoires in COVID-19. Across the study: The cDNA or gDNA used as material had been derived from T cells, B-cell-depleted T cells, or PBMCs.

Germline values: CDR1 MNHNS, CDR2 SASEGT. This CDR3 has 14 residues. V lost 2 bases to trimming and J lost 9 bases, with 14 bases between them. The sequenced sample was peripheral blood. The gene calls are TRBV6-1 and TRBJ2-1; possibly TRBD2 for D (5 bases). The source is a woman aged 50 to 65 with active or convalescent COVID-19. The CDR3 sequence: CASSESASFGEQFF. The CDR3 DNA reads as TGTGCCAGCAGTGAAAGTGCTAGCTTCGGTGAGCAGTTCTTC.